This T cell receptor beta chain is from a study of shared clonotypes between healthy human individuals. Whole-study context: The study enrolled a couple of women and three men aged 18 to 49.

This table comes from immunoSEQ multiplex PCR, and its TCRdb copy is limited to in-frame clones, with some not included. The data hold 1,500,000 or so clones, with around 97% observed a single time. Concerning this clone: The antigen remains undetermined.

Study-level findings and limits: Incomplete sequencing of sorted subsets was indicated by rarefaction despite large depth.

Germline CDR1 and CDR2: SGHRS and YFSETQ. Trimming at V came to 2 bases and at J to 4 bases, leaving 8 bases not matched to a gene. This CDR3 has 15 amino acids. This sequence originates from a man aged 25-45 years in good health. The chain joins TRBV5-1 to TRBJ2-7, with 8 bases matching TRBD1. The sequencing sample was made of naive CD4+ T cells sorted from blood. Sample subset: CD45RA+ positively selected. The CDR3 region is CASSFWTGPGYEQYF. The CDR3 DNA sequence: TGCGCCAGCAGCTTTTGGACAGGGCCTGGGTACGAGCAGTACTTC.